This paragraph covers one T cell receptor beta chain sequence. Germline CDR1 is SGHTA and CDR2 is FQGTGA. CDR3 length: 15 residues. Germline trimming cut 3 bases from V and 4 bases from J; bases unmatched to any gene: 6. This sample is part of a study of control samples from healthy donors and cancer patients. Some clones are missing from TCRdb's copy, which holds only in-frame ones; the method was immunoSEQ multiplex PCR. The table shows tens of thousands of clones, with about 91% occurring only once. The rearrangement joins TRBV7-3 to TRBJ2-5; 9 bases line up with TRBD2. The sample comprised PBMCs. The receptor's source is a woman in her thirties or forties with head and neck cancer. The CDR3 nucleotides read TGTGCCAGCAGCTTTAGCGGGAGTGAAGGAGAGACCCAGTACTTC. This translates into CASSFSGSEGETQYF.